Below, one T cell receptor (beta chain) is given with its context. The antigen is not known. This entry belongs to a study of cytomegalovirus exposure and HLA in healthy donors. The study, taken as a whole, reports: Cytomegalovirus association was listed for roughly 160 TCR beta chains.

The PCR made use of 60 Vbeta and 13 Jbeta primers. Sequenced by immunoSEQ multiplex PCR; TCRdb stores in-frame clones only, minus some. The data show roughly 120,000 clones, 80% to 90% seen once. Germline V gives CDR1 LNHNV, CDR2 YYDKDF (reference sequence). There are 14 residues in the CDR3. Trimming took off 5 bases at V and 2 bases at J, with 12 bases between the two ends. Material for sequencing was PBMCs. This receptor was identified in a male donor in good health and CMV-seropositive. This chain uses TRBV15 with TRBJ1-2; D remains ambiguous. Here the CDR3 reads CATSADTLNYGYTF. CDR3 nucleotides: TGTGCCACCAGCGCCGACACACTGAACTATGGCTACACCTTC.